Listed below are T cell receptor beta chains from one sample, sequenced in a study of CD8+ T cells in alopecia areata. The repertoire was sequenced with immunoSEQ multiplex PCR; TCRdb's copy has only in-frame clones and lacks some. The sample contains some 200,000 clones, 60% to 70% of which appear only once. The sample in question was CD4+ T cells sorted from blood, obtained at week 4, from a patient treated with tofacitinib. These receptors all stem from a human donor with alopecia areata. Both conserved end residues are part of each CDR3. Fields, in order: V gene, J gene, CDR3 protein.

TRBV30	TRBJ1-1	CAFRRGVNTEAFF
TRBV9	TRBJ2-7	CASSGDIYEQYF
TRBV2	TRBJ1-5	CASTPGYSNQPQHF
TRBV2	TRBJ2-3	CASSEAHSGGADAF
TRBV2	TRBJ1-6	CASVESGRSPLHF
TRBV5-4	TRBJ2-7	CASSLGTRGGHYEQYF
TRBV7-2	TRBJ1-4	CASSSRQMSEKLFF
TRBV29-1	TRBJ1-1	CSVDSGMNTEAFF
TRBV28	TRBJ1-2	CASTMSGLYGYTF
TRBV7-9	TRBJ1-6	CASSLASGAGPNSPLHF
TRBV29-1	TRBJ2-1	CSVPPGTGAPNEQFF
TRBV2	TRBJ2-1	CASSDVLPENFEQFF